Presented here are 25 T cell receptor beta chains from one specimen sequenced in a study of beta chain features in type 1 diabetes listed by TCRdb under 2018. Receptor amplification or capture employed the immunoSEQ multiplex PCR assay. The High Capacity cDNA Reverse Transcription Kit was used to reverse transcribe all of the isolated RNA, meaning that expressed TCRB transcripts were what got sequenced. Drawn from immuneACCESS, this table holds only the in-frame rearrangements with V and J called that TCRdb kept. Clones are partly lost; checked studies trace under half to an unresolved V gene and leave the rest unexplained. Within this sample are fewer than 550,000 clones, with more than 9.5% of them counted one time only. The ten biggest clones cover approximately 0.045% of the sample. Specimen: naive CD4+ T cells from blood. Reading the label with the study, this specimen's cell subset or site is: true naive CD4+ T cells. Receptors originate from a woman in her late teens or twenties in good health.

The rearrangement uses TRBV2 and TRBJ2-2; D may be TRBD1 or TRBD2 (5 bases each). The germline CDR1 and CDR2 sequences are SNHLY and FYNNEI. The CDR3 sequence is 13 residues long. Trimming removed 2 bases at V and 5 bases at J, with 6 bases between. CDR3 nucleotides: TGTGCCAGCAGTGAATGGGGGACCGGGGAGCTGTTTTTT. Its translation is CASSEWGTGELFF.

The rearrangement links TRBV5-4 to TRBJ2-1, with D hard to call. The CDR3 runs 15 residues. CDR1 and CDR2 from the germline V gene are SGHNT and YYREEE (reference sequence). Trimming removed 4 bases at V and 4 bases at J, with 15 bases between. This CDR3 is CASSLKRSPYNEQFF. As DNA, the CDR3 is TGTGCCAGCAGCCTCAAAAGGTCGCCTTACAATGAGCAGTTCTTC. Supplemented by reference TRBV5-4 and TRBJ2-1, the full variable domain reads ETGVTQSPTHLIKTRGQQVTLRCSSQSGHNTVSWYQQALGQGPQFIFQYYREEENGRGNFPPRFSGLQFPNYSSELNVNALELDDSALYLCASSLKRSPYNEQFFGPGTRLTVL.

This clone was seen repeatedly, ten times or more. The rearrangement links TRBV7-9 to TRBJ2-7; D tentatively reads TRBD1 or TRBD2 (5 bases each). Trimming took off 11 bases at V and 1 base at J, with 12 bases between the two ends. The CDR3 spans 12 residues. CDR1 and CDR2 (germline): SEHNR, FQNEAQ (reference sequence). The CDR3 sequence: CAVGTASYEQYF. The CDR3 bases are TGTGCCGTCGGGACGGCTTCCTACGAGCAGTACTTC.

The chain recombines TRBV7-2 with TRBJ1-6; no firm D call. The CDR3 extends over 13 amino acids. V was trimmed by 5 bases and J by 7 bases, leaving 9 bases between them. Per the germline V gene, CDR1 is SGHTA and CDR2 is FQGNSA. The CDR3 bases are TGTGCCAGCAGCGTTTGGGCCAATTCACCCCTCCACTTT. Translated, it gives CASSVWANSPLHF.

The rearrangement links TRBV4-2 to TRBJ1-1, with a weak D call TRBD1 (5 bases). CDR3 length: 16 amino acids. The V end was cut by 3 bases, the J end by 0 bases, with 14 bases between. CDR1 and CDR2 (germline): LGHNA, YNFKEQ. For the CDR3, the DNA is TGTGCCAGCAGCCACCCGACGGGGGGGATGAACACTGAAGCTTTCTTT. It translates to CASSHPTGGMNTEAFF.

This clone has a handful of counts. The chain uses TRBV4-3 and TRBJ2-1, with 7 bases lining up with TRBD1. The V gene's germline CDR1 is LGHNA and CDR2 YSLEER. This CDR3 has 13 residues. J gave up 9 bases and V 4 bases, and 6 bases lay outside the gene matches. As DNA, the CDR3 is TGCGCCAGCAGCCGCGACAGGGCCATTGAGCAGTTCTTC. This gives the protein CASSRDRAIEQFF.

This clone was picked up a small number of times. The germline gene is not matched at one end of the junction; a read error may be the cause. The genes are TRBV5-4 and TRBJ2-3; 8 bases align to TRBD2. The germline V gene encodes CDR1 SGHNT and CDR2 YYREEE (reference sequence). The CDR3 is made up of 16 amino acids. The CDR3 DNA follows: TGCGCCAGCAGCCCGGCCGGGACTAGGGGCACAGATACGCAGTATTTT. Translated: CASSPAGTRGTDTQYF.

This clone was counted many times. Other DNA variants within this sample encode the same CDR3. The chain couples TRBV5-6 to TRBJ2-6, with D unresolved. The germline V and J ends were trimmed by 3 bases and 3 bases, with 10 bases remaining between them. Per germline, CDR1 SGHDT and CDR2 YYEEEE. This CDR3 has 15 amino acids. For the CDR3, the DNA is TGTGCCAGCAGCTACAGAGGTAGTGGGGCCAACGTCCTGACTTTC. This gives the protein CASSYRGSGANVLTF.

This clone was found a few times. The J gene is TRBJ1-5, the V gene TRBV15, with a weak D call TRBD1 (5 bases). Trimming pared 0 bases from V and 6 bases from J, leaving 21 bases between. Germline V gives CDR1 LNHNV, CDR2 YYDKDF (reference sequence). The CDR3 spans 18 residues. This chain's CDR3 is CATSRDPLGPLGGQPQHF. CDR3 nucleotide sequence: TGTGCCACCAGCAGAGATCCACTCGGGCCCCTCGGGGGTCAGCCCCAGCATTTT.

This clone has a count of ten or more. The chain combines TRBV29-1 with TRBJ2-3; D is perhaps TRBD1 (6 bases). The germline V and J ends were trimmed by 7 bases and 4 bases, with 18 bases remaining between them. Germline CDR1 reads SQVTM; CDR2 reads ANQGSEA. The CDR3 is 14 amino acids. CDR3 in DNA: TGCAGCGCCGTCGCAGGGGCGGGCCCAGATACGCAGTATTTT. This sequence encodes CSAVAGAGPDTQYF.

This clone was observed a handful of times. The chain combines TRBV20-1 with TRBJ1-1; D is perhaps TRBD1 (5 bases). V was pared by 5 bases and J by 6 bases, with 10 bases between. The CDR3 loop spans 11 amino acids. Germline-derived CDR1 and CDR2 are DFQATT and SNEGSKA (reference sequence). CDR3 sequence reads: CSASLTAEAFF. The CDR3 region has the DNA TGCAGTGCTTCCCTGACAGCTGAAGCTTTCTTT.

The chain uses TRBV7-2 and TRBJ1-3; D gene unclear. Germline CDR1 is SGHTA and CDR2 is FQGNSA. V lost 0 bases and J 5 bases, leaving 2 bases between the germline ends. CDR3 length: 12 amino acids. The CDR3 sequence is CASSLARNTIYF. CDR3 nucleotides: TGTGCCAGCAGCTTAGCCAGAAACACCATATATTTT.

The chain employs TRBV29-1 and TRBJ1-2; D is unresolved. CDR3 length equals 12 residues. Germline-derived CDR1 and CDR2 are SQVTM and ANQGSEA. Between the trimmed V and J ends, which lost 4 bases and 5 bases, there was a span of 11 bases. The chain's CDR3 is CSVVRHTYGYTF. The DNA of the CDR3 is TGCAGCGTTGTCAGACACACTTATGGCTACACCTTC. Full variable domain (rest looked up from reference TRBV29-1 and TRBJ1-2): SAVISQKPSRDICQRGTSLTIQCQVDSQVTMMFWYRQQPGQSLTLIATANQGSEATYESGFVIDKFPISRPNLTFSTLTVSNMSPEDSSIYLCSVVRHTYGYTFGSGTRLTVV.

This clone was detected only a few times. The chain uses TRBV23-1 and TRBJ2-7; 8 positions match TRBD1. TRBV23-1 is reported as an ORF; its role is uncertain. The CDR3 loop spans 15 amino acids. The CDR3 loop reads CASSESRQGSDEQYV. The DNA for the CDR3 is TGCGCCAGCAGTGAATCTCGACAGGGGTCAGACGAGCAGTACGTC.

This clone was seen a few times. J is TRBJ1-5 and V is TRBV25-1, with D perhaps TRBD1 (6 bases). The V and J ends lost 5 bases and 4 bases respectively, with 12 bases between them. The length of the CDR3 is 14 residues. Germline assignment: CDR1 MGHDK and CDR2 SYGVNS. CDR3: CASSTTGNNQPQHF. The DNA for the CDR3 is TGTGCCAGCAGTACCACAGGGAATAATCAGCCCCAGCATTTT.

The chain combines TRBV9 with TRBJ1-6, with no clear D. Trimming pared 3 bases from V and 7 bases from J, leaving 20 bases between. Germline V gene lookup returns CDR1 SGDLS and CDR2 YYNGEE. The CDR3 is 17 amino acids. As DNA, the CDR3 is TGTGCCAGCAGCGGGGCTAACGAAGCGTGGGGAAATTCACCCCTCCACTTT. Translation gives CASSGANEAWGNSPLHF.

The chain couples TRBV27 to TRBJ1-6; D gene uncertain. V lost 1 base and J 7 bases, leaving 5 bases between the germline ends. This CDR3 region has 13 residues. The V gene's germline CDR1 is MNHEY and CDR2 SMNVEV (reference sequence). CDR3 sequence reads: CASSLLGNSPLHF. DNA for the CDR3: TGTGCCAGCAGTTTATTGGGAAATTCACCCCTCCACTTT.

The chain joins TRBV5-1 to TRBJ1-1, with a possible D match to TRBD1 (5 bases). The V end lost 5 bases, the J end lost 1 base, and 9 bases lay between the germline ends. The CDR3 runs to 13 residues. CDR1 SGHRS and CDR2 YFSETQ come from the germline V gene. CDR3 bases: TGCGCCAGCAGACAGGAGCCGAACACTGAAGCTTTCTTT. It codes for CASRQEPNTEAFF.

The chain employs TRBV5-1 and TRBJ2-4; 10 bases line up with TRBD2. The V gene end was trimmed by 0 bases and the J gene end by 7 bases; junction bases not matched to a gene: 4. The CDR3 contains 15 residues. Germline loops: CDR1 SGHRS, CDR2 YFSETQ. The CDR3 protein is CASSLASGSENIQYF. As DNA, the CDR3 is TGCGCCAGCAGCTTGGCTAGCGGGAGCGAGAACATTCAGTACTTC.

The chain uses TRBV30 and TRBJ2-7; TRBD2 matches 9 bases. V trimming: 3 bases; J trimming: 2 bases; junction bases outside the gene matches: 29. Germline CDR1 and CDR2: GTSNPN and SVGIG (reference sequence). The CDR3 sequence is 22 residues long. The CDR3, as DNA: TGTGCCTGGAGAGACGCCAGAATCGCTAGCGGGAAAACCCCTCGATTCCCCTACGAGCAGTACTTC. Translated, it gives CAWRDARIASGKTPRFPYEQYF.

The chain is built from TRBV2 and TRBJ2-1, with 8 nucleotides matching TRBD1. Looked up from germline, CDR1 is SNHLY and CDR2 is FYNNEI. This CDR3 spans 11 amino acids. The ends lost 6 bases at V and 14 bases at J; junction bases unmatched: 6. The DNA for the CDR3 is TGTGCCAGCAGAATGGGACAGGCGGAGTTCTTC. It yields the protein CASRMGQAEFF.

This chain joins TRBV2 and TRBJ2-3; D gene ambiguous. Germline V lookup: CDR1 SNHLY, CDR2 FYNNEI. The CDR3 spans 13 residues. V was pared by 4 bases and J by 5 bases, with 10 bases between. CDR3 region: CASSAEVGDTQYF. The CDR3 coding sequence is TGTGCCAGCAGTGCCGAAGTAGGAGATACGCAGTATTTT.

The table lists this clone with a few counts. The chain recombines TRBV4-2 with TRBJ2-3; D might be TRBD2 (6 bases). The V gene lost 3 bases and the J gene lost 5 bases, with 6 bases spanning the gap. Germline CDR1 is LGHNA and CDR2 is YNFKEQ. This CDR3 is built from 12 residues. The CDR3, as DNA: TGTGCCAGCAGCCAGCGGGGAGATACGCAGTATTTT. Its translation is CASSQRGDTQYF.

This clone has only a few counts. Other DNA sequences of this sample code for an identical CDR3. The V gene is TRBV28, the J gene TRBJ1-1; tentatively, D is TRBD1 (6 bases). The CDR3 is 13 amino acids. Germline-derived CDR1 and CDR2 are MDHEN and SYDVKM. The V end was cut by 6 bases, the J end by 5 bases, with 13 bases between. The CDR3 sequence is CASSLQGNTEAFF. In DNA, the CDR3 is TGTGCCAGCAGCCTACAGGGAAATACTGAAGCTTTCTTT.

The CDR3 here is CASMGENSNQPQHF. As DNA, the CDR3 is TGCGCCAGCATGGGAGAAAATAGCAATCAGCCCCAGCATTTT. The rearrangement uses TRBV23-1 and TRBJ1-5; D not resolved. TRBV23-1 is labeled an ORF, and its function is uncertain. Trimming removed 7 bases at V and 0 bases at J, with 10 bases between. The CDR3 has 14 residues.